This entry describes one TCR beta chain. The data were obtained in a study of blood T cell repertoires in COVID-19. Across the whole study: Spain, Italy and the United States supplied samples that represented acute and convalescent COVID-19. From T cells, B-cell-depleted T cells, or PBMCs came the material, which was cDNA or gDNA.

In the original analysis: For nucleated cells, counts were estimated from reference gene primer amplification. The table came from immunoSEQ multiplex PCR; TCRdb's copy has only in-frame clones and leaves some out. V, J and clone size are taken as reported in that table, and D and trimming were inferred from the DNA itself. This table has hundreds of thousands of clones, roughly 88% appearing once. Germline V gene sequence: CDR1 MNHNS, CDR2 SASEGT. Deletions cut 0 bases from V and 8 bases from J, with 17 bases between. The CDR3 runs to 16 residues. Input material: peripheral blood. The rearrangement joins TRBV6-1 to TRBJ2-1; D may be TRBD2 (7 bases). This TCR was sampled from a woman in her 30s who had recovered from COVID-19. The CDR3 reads CASSEAMRGGGDEQFF. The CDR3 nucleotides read TGTGCCAGCAGTGAAGCAATGAGGGGGGGCGGAGATGAGCAGTTCTTC.